Given below is one T cell receptor beta chain in context. From germline, CDR1 is GTSNPN and CDR2 SVGIG (reference sequence). The ends lost 3 bases at V and 0 bases at J; junction bases unmatched: 9. The CDR3 has 16 amino acids. The data were taken from a study of radiation and T cells in renal cell carcinoma. Time point reported: baseline pretreatment blood. Regarding treatment: 15 Gy SBRT to primary tumor, nephrectomy 4 weeks later. Sequencing was performed with immunoSEQ multiplex PCR; in TCRdb, only in-frame clones are kept and a portion is missing. The sample has about 140,000 clones, less than 90% seen once.

The rearrangement joins TRBV30 to TRBJ2-3; 7 bases agree with TRBD1. The sequenced sample was blood, obtained from a patient whose treatment included radiotherapy and nephrectomy. The source is a woman between 45 and 60 years old with renal cell carcinoma. The CDR3 region is CAWSPGQAKSTDTQYF. The CDR3, as DNA: TGTGCCTGGAGCCCAGGACAGGCCAAGAGCACAGATACGCAGTATTTT.